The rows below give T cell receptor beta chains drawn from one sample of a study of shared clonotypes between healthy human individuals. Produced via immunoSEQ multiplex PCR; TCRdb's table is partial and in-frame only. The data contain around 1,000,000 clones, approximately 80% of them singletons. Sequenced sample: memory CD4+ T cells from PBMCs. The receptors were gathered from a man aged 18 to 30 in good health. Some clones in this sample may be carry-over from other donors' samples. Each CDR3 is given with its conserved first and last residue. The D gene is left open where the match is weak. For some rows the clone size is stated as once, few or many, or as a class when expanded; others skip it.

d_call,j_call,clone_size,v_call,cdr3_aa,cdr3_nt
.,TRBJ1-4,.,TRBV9,CASSGGAPNEKLFF,TGTGCCAGCAGCGGGGGGGCCCCTAATGAAAAACTGTTTTTT
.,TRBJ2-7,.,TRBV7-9,CASSLVQGIVYEQYF,TGTGCCAGCAGCTTAGTTCAGGGGATAGTTTACGAGCAGTACTTC
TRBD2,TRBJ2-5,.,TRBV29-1,CSALGLREETQYF,TGCAGCGCTCTGGGACTACGTGAAGAGACCCAGTACTTC
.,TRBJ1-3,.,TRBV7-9,CASSLSTGVLGGNTIYF,TGTGCCAGCAGCTTATCAACAGGTGTTTTGGGTGGAAACACCATATATTTT
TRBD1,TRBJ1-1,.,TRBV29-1,CSVGQGGNTEAFF,TGCAGCGTGGGACAGGGAGGGAACACTGAAGCTTTCTTT
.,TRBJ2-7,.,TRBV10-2,CASSESAGEQYF,TGCGCCAGCAGTGAGTCTGCGGGCGAGCAGTACTTC
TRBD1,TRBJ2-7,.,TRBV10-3,CAISHRDRDPYEQYF,TGTGCCATCAGCCACCGGGACAGGGACCCCTACGAGCAGTACTTC
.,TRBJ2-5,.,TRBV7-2,CASSLEAGRETQYF,TGTGCCAGCAGCCTAGAGGCGGGGAGAGAGACCCAGTACTTC
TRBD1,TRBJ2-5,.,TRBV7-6,CASRTGTGMGETQYF,TGTGCCAGCAGAACCGGGACAGGGATGGGGGAGACCCAGTACTTC
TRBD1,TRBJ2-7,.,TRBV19,CASSILLSTGATYEQYF,TGTGCCAGTAGTATACTTTTATCGACAGGGGCCACCTACGAGCAGTACTTC
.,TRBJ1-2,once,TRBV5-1,CASSLGQTSYGYTF,TGCGCCAGCAGCTTGGGTCAGACCTCCTATGGCTACACCTTC
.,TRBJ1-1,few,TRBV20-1,CSARSLGEAFF,TGCAGTGCTAGGTCCCTCGGGGAAGCTTTCTTT
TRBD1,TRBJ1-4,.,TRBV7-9,CASSLPRTGVGEKLFF,TGTGCCAGCAGCTTACCGAGGACAGGGGTTGGTGAAAAACTGTTTTTT
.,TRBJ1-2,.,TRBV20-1,CSAPDSYGYTF,TGCAGTGCTCCAGACTCTTATGGCTACACCTTC
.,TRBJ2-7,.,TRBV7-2,CASSLGGISYEQYF,TGTGCCAGCAGCTTAGGAGGCATCTCCTACGAGCAGTACTTC
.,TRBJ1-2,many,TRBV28,CASGSGRVYGYTF,TGTGCCAGCGGGAGTGGAAGGGTCTATGGCTACACCTTC
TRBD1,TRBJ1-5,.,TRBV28,CASRPSGTGGERQPQHF,TGTGCCAGCAGGCCATCCGGGACAGGGGGCGAACGGCAGCCCCAGCATTTT
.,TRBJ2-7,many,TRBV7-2,CASSLGLRGKGEQYF,TGTGCCAGCAGCTTAGGGCTGAGGGGGAAAGGCGAGCAGTACTTC
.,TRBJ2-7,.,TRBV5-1,CASSLGAAAEQYF,TGCGCCAGCAGCTTGGGCGCGGCAGCCGAGCAGTACTTC
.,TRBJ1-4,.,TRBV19,CASSMTAGDEKLFF,TGTGCCAGTAGTATGACGGCAGGGGATGAAAAACTGTTTTTT
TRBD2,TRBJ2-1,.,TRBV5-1,CASSLSGSQSPFF,TGCGCCAGCAGCCTTAGCGGGAGTCAGTCCCCGTTCTTC
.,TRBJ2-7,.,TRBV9,CASSSGTQYRSEQYF,TGTGCCAGCAGCTCCGGGACCCAATACAGGAGCGAGCAGTACTTC